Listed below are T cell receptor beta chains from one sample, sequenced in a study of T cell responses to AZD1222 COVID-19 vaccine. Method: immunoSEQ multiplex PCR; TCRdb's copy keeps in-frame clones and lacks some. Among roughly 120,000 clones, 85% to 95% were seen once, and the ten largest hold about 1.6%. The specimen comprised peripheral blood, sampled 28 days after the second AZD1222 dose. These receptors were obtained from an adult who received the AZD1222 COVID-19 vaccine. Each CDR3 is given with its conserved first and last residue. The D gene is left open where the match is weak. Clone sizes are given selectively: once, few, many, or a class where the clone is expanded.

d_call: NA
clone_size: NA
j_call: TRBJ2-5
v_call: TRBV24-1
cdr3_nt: TGTGCCACCTCCCGCGGGGAAGAGACCCAGTACTTC
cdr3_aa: CATSRGEETQYF

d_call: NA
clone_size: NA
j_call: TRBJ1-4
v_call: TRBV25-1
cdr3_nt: TGTGCCAGCAGCTACGGAGGGGGGCTAAATGAAAAACTGTTTTTT
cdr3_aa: CASSYGGGLNEKLFF

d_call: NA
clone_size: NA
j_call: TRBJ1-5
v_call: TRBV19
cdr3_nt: TGTGCCAGTAGTTTTGGGTTCGGGCAGGGAGATGCTCAGCCCCAGCATTTT
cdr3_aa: CASSFGFGQGDAQPQHF

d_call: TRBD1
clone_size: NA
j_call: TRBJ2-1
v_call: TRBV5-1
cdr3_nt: TGCGCCAGCAGCTTGGGACAGGGGCCCGGTGAGCAGTTCTTC
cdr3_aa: CASSLGQGPGEQFF

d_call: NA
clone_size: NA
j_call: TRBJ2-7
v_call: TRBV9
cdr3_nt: TGTGCCAGCAGCGCTCGACCTCTTGGGGCCTACGAGCAGTACTTC
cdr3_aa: CASSARPLGAYEQYF

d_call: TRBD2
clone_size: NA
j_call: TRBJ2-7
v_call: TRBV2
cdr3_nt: TGTGCCACCCTGGGACTAGCGGGAGTGAGACAGTACTTC
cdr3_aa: CATLGLAGVRQYF

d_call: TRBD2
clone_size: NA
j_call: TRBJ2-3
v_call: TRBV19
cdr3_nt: TGTGCCAGTAGTCCGAACCCCGTAGCGGGAATCACAGATACGCAGTATTTT
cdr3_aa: CASSPNPVAGITDTQYF

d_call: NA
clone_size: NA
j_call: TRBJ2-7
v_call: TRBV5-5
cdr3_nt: TGTGCCAGCAGCCCCGAGGTAGGGACGATATACGAGCAGTACTTC
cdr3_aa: CASSPEVGTIYEQYF

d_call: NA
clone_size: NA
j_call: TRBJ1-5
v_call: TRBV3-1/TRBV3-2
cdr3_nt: TGTGCCAGCAGCCAGGGTTGGGAGCCCCAGCATTTT
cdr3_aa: CASSQGWEPQHF

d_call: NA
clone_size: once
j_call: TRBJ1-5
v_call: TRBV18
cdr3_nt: TGTGCCAGCTCACCAATACAGGGTTTAGGTCAGCCCCAGCATTTT
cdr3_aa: CASSPIQGLGQPQHF

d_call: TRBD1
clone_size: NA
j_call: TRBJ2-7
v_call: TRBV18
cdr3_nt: TGTGCCAGCTCACCACTTGGGACAGGCAGGGAGCAGTACTTC
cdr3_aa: CASSPLGTGREQYF

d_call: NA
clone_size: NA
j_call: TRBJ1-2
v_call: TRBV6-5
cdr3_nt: TGTGCCAGCAGTTCCCCGACAGGTTTCTATGGCTACACCTTC
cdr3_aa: CASSSPTGFYGYTF

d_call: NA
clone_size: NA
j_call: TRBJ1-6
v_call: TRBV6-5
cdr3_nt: TGTGCCAGCAGCGTAGGACAGTCCTATAATTCACCCCTCCACTTT
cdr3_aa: CASSVGQSYNSPLHF

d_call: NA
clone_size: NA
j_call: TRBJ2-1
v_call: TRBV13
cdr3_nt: TGTGCCAGCAGCCCCAGGGGGGGCGATGAGCAGTTCTTC
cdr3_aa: CASSPRGGDEQFF

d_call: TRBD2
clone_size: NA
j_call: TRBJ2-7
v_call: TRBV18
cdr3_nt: TGTGCCAGCACCCCAGGGAGGGACTCATCCTACGAGCAGTACTTC
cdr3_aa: CASTPGRDSSYEQYF

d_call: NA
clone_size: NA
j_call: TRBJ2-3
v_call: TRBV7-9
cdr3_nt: TGTGCCAGCAGCCCACCGTTGGGCACAGATACGCAGTATTTT
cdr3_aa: CASSPPLGTDTQYF

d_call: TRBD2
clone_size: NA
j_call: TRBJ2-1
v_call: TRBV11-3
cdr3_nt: TGTGCCAGCAGCTACGGGACTAGCCCTTCCTATGAGCAGTTCTTC
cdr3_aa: CASSYGTSPSYEQFF

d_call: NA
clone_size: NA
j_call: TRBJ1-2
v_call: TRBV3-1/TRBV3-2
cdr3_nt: TGTGCCAGTAGTGTCAGGGAAAACTATGGCTACACCTTC
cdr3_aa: CASSVRENYGYTF

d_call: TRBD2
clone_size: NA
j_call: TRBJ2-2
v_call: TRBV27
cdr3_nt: TGTGCCAGCAGCCTAGGACTAGAAAACACCGGGGAGCTGTTTTTT
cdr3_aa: CASSLGLENTGELFF

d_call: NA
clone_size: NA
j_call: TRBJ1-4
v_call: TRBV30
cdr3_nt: TGTGCCTGGAGTCGGACAGCAACTAATGAAAAACTGTTTTTT
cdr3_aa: CAWSRTATNEKLFF

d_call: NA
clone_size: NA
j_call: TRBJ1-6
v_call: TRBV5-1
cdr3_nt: TGCGCCAGCAGCTGGGGGGGCAGGACCAATTCACCCCTCCACTTT
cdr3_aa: CASSWGGRTNSPLHF

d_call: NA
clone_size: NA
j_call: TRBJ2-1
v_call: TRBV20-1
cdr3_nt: TGCAGTGCTCTAAACTACAATGAGCAGTTCTTC
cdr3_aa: CSALNYNEQFF

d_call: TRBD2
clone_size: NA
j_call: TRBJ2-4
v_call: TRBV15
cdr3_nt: TGTGCCACCAGCGCGGGAGGGGAAAACATTCAGTACTTC
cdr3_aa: CATSAGGENIQYF

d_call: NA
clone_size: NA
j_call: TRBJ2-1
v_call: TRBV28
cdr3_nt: TGTGCCAGCAGTTTAGACACCTACAATGAGCAGTTCTTC
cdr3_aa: CASSLDTYNEQFF

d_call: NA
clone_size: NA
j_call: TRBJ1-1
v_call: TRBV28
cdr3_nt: TGTGCCAGCAGCAGGGGACAAGGGAACACTGAAGCTTTCTTT
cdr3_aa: CASSRGQGNTEAFF

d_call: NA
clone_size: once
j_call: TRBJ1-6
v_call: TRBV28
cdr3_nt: TGTGCCAGCAGTTGGGTCCACAATAATTCACCCCTCCACTTT
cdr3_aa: CASSWVHNNSPLHF

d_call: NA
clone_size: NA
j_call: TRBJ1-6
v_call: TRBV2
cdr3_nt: TGTGCCAGCAGTGAAACTAGGAATTCACCCCTCCACTTT
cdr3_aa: CASSETRNSPLHF

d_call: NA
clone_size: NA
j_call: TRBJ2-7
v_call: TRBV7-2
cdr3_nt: TGTGCCAGCAGCCGGGACCTCTGGGACGAGCAGTACTTC
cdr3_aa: CASSRDLWDEQYF

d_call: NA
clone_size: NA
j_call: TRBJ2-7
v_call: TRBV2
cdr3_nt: TGTGCCAGCAGTGGGTCAGGGCCCGATGAGTACTTC
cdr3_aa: CASSGSGPDEYF

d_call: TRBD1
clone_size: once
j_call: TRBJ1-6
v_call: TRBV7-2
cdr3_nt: TGTGCCACCCACCGGCCCTGGGACAGGGAGGGACCTAATTCACCCCTCCACTTT
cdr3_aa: CATHRPWDREGPNSPLHF

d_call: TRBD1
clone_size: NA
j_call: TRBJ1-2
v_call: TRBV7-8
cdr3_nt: TGTGCCAGCAGTGCCTCGACAGGGGACTATGGCTACACCTTC
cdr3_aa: CASSASTGDYGYTF

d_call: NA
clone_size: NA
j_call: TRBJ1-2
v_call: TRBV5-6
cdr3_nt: TGTGCCAGCAGCTTGGGACAAGATGGCTACACCTTC
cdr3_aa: CASSLGQDGYTF

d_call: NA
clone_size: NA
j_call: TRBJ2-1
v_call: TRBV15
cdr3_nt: TGTGCCACCAGCGACACCGATGTGACTATTTACAATGAGCAGTTCTTC
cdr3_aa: CATSDTDVTIYNEQFF

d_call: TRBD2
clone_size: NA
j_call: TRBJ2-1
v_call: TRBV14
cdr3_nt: TGTGCCAGCAGCCGACAACTAGCGGAAGGACACTACAATGAGCAGTTCTTC
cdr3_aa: CASSRQLAEGHYNEQFF